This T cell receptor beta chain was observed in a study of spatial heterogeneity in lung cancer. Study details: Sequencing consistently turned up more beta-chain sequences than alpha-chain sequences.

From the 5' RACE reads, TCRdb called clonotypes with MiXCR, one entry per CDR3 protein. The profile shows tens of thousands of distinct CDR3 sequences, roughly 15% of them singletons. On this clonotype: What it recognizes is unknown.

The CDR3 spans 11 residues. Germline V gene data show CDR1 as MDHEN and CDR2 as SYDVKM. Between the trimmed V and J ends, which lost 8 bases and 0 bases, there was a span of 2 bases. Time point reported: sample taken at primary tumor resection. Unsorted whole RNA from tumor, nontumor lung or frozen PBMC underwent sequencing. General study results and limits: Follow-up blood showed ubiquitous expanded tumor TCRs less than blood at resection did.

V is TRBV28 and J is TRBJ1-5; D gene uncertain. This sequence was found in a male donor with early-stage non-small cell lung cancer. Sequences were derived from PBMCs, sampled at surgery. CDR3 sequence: CASRSNQPQHF. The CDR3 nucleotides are TGTGCCAGCCGTAGCAATCAGCCCCAGCATTTT.